This TCR beta chain was documented in a study of cytomegalovirus exposure and HLA in healthy donors. This clone has only a few counts. Antigen specificity is unknown. The PCR was carried out with 60 Vbeta primers and 13 Jbeta primers. Produced via immunoSEQ multiplex PCR; TCRdb's table is partial and in-frame only. This sample has around 130,000 clones; approximately 79% occur once, and the top ten carry more than 2%. After removal of 8 bases from V and 12 bases from J, the junction contained 7 bases not matched to a gene. CDR3 length equals 12 residues. CDR1 is LNHNV, CDR2 YYDKDF, per germline (reference sequence). General study findings and limits: In an earlier analysis, productive rearrangement rates for most beta V segments clustered near 87% or 30%.

The TCR sequence derives from a man aged 25-40 years in good health and CMV-seronegative. V is TRBV15 and J is TRBJ2-4, with 10 nucleotides matching TRBD1. The sequenced sample was PBMCs. This chain's CDR3 is CATLRDRGSQYF. The CDR3 nucleotides read TGTGCCACCCTGAGGGACAGGGGAAGTCAGTACTTC.